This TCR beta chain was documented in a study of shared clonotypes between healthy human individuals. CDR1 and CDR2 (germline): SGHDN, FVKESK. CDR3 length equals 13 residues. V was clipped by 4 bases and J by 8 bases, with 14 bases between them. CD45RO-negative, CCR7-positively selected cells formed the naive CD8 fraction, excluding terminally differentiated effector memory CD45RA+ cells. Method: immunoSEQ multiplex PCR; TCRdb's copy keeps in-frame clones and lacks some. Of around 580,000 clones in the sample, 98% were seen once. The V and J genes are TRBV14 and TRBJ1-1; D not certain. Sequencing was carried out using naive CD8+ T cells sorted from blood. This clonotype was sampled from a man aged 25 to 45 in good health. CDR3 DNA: TGTGCCAGCAGCCTAAGACGATACCAAGAAGCTTTCTTT. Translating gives CASSLRRYQEAFF. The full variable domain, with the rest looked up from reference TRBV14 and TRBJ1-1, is EAGVTQFPSHSVIEKGQTVTLRCDPISGHDNLYWYRRVMGKEIKFLLHFVKESKQDESGMPNNRFLAERTGGTYSTLKVQPAELEDSGVYFCASSLRRYQEAFFGQGTRLTVV.